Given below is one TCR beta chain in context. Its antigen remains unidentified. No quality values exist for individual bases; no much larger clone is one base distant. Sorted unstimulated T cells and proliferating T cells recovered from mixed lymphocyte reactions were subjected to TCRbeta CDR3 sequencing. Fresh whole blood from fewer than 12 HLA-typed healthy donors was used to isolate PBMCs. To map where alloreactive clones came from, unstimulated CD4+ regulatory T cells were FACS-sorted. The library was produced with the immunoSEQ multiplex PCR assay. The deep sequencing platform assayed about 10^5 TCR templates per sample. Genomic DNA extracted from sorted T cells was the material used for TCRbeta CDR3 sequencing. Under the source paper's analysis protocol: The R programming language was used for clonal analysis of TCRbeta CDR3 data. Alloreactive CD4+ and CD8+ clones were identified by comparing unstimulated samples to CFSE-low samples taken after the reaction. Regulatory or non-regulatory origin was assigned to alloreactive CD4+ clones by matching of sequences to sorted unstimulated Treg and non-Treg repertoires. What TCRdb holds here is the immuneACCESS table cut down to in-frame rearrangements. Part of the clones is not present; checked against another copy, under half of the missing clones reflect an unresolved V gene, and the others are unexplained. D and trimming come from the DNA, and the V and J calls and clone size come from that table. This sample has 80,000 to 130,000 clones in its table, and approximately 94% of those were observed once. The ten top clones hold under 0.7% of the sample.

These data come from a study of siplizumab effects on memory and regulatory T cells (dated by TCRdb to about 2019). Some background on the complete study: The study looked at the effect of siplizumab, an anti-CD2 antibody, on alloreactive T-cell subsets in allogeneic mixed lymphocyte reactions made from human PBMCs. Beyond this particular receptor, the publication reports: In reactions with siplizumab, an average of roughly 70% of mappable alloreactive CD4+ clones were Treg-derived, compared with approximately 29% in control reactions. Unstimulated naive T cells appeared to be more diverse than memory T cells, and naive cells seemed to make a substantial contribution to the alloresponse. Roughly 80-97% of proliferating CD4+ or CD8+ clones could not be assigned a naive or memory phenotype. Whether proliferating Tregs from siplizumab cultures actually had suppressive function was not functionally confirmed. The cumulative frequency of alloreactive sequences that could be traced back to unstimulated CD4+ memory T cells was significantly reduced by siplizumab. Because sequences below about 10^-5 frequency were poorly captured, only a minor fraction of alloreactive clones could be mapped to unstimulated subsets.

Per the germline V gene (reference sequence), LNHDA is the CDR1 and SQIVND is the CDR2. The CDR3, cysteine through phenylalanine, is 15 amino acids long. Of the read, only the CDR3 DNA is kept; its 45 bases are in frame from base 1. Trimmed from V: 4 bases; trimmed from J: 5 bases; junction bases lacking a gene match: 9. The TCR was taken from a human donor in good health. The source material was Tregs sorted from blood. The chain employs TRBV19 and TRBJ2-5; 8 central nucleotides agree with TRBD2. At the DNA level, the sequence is TGTGCCAGTAGTACTTTGGCGGGAGGCCCCGAGACCCAGTACTTC. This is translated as CASSTLAGGPETQYF.